Sequencing of this T cell receptor delta chain was carried out in a study of gamma-delta T cells after stem cell transplantation. The CDR3 extends over 15 amino acids. V was pared by 2 bases and J by 4 bases, with 16 bases between. CDR1 and CDR2 (germline): GEAIGNYY, EKD. TCRdb re-called the RT-PCR reads via CATT. The sample lists about 13,000 delta-chain clones, about 30% occurring once. The chain joins TRDV2 to TRDJ1; D is uncertain. The sample consisted of gamma-delta T cells. The TCR originated in a human donor. It is not recorded whose cells these are; they may come from a transplant donor. The CDR3 sequence: CACDRINSWYDKLIF. The DNA for the CDR3 is TGTGCCTGTGACAGAATCAACTCTTGGTACGATAAACTCATCTTT.